This T cell receptor beta chain was profiled in a study of molecular identifiers for immune sequencing clone quantification. Notes on the study in general: Identical TCR molecules can share a barcode, and this sharing could underestimate highly expanded clone sizes. Amid approximately 1 million naive cells, spiked Jurkat TCR RNA from one cell was reportedly still detectable. Clones carrying above 20 RNA copies accounted for over 98% of effector molecules, under 1% in naive cells.

RNA fractions of 10%, 30% or 50% and 20,000 to 1,000,000 sorted cells were the source of naive CD8 libraries. From the PCR reads, TCRdb called clonotypes with MiXCR, one entry per CDR3 protein. The repertoire has just under 650,000 distinct CDR3 sequences, just under 20% of them found once; the top ten carry under 0.95%. As concerns this clonotype: Its antigen remains unidentified. This may arise from a read error, as a much more abundant clone is one base away. This is likely a read error, given that the CDR3 carries no conserved phenylalanine or tryptophan at its end.

With 2 bases removed from V and 4 bases from J, the gap between germline ends came to 14 bases. Germline loops: CDR1 DFQATT, CDR2 SNEGSKA (reference sequence). This CDR3 is built from 14 residues. The clonotype was recovered from a human donor in good health. Some libraries in this study had Jurkat cell RNA spiked in. The V and J genes are TRBV20-1 and TRBJ1-1; maybe TRBD1 (5 bases). Material: naive CD8+ T cells from blood, with Jurkat cell RNA spiked in. Regarding subset: FACS-sorted CD8+CD4-CCR7+CD45RA+ naive T cells. The CDR3 is CSARFTGRGTEAFL. CDR3 sequence (DNA): TGCAGTGCTAGATTTACGGGACGGGGCACTGAAGCTTTCCTT.